This is a list of T cell receptor beta chains from one sample in a study of human T cells and chemical hapten exposure. TCRdb re-analysed the RACE reads in MiXCR, keeping a single row per CDR3 protein. The sample comprises around 85,000 distinct CDR3 sequences, 10% to 15% of which are singletons, and approximately 6.2% rests with the top ten. Here the sequenced sample was whole blood, taken in connection with sensitization to the hapten diphenylcyclopropenone (DPC). These receptors came from a woman aged 45-65 years with alopecia areata. Some clones in this sample may be carry-over from other donors' samples. CDR3s include the opening cysteine and the closing phenylalanine or tryptophan. D genes are given only for firm matches. Size is omitted from some rows. Given values are once, few, many or a class for expanded clones.

d_gene | j_gene | abundance | len | v_gene | CDR3aa | CDR3nt
TRBD1 | TRBJ1-1 | few | 13 | TRBV10-3 | CAIRGQMNTEAFF | TGTGCCATCAGGGGACAGATGAACACTGAAGCTTTCTTT
. | TRBJ2-1 | few | 13 | TRBV20-1 | CSARARSYNEQFF | TGCAGTGCTAGAGCCAGATCATACAATGAGCAGTTCTTC
. | TRBJ1-1 | . | 13 | TRBV9 | CASSERMNTEAFF | TGTGCCAGCAGCGAACGGATGAACACTGAAGCTTTCTTT
TRBD2 | TRBJ2-1 | few | 15 | TRBV20-1 | CSATSGTTAYNEQFF | TGCAGTGCTACCTCCGGGACTACCGCCTACAATGAGCAGTTCTTC
. | TRBJ1-2 | few | 15 | TRBV12-3/TRBV12-4 | CASSLRAGSNYGYTF | TGTGCCAGCAGTTTGCGGGCAGGCTCTAACTATGGCTACACCTTC
. | TRBJ2-1 | many | 16 | TRBV11-2 | CASSSSGFTLRNEQFF | TGTGCCAGCAGTTCCTCCGGGTTCACTCTGCGCAATGAGCAGTTCTTC
. | TRBJ1-2 | many | 14 | TRBV29-1 | CSVEEDPTNYGYTF | TGCAGCGTTGAGGAGGACCCTACGAACTATGGCTACACCTTC
. | TRBJ1-2 | many | 15 | TRBV7-6 | CASSPSPGVGYGYTF | TGTGCCAGCAGCCCTAGCCCGGGAGTGGGCTATGGCTACACCTTC
. | TRBJ1-2 | . | 11 | TRBV29-1 | CSVEERSGYTF | TGCAGCGTTGAAGAGAGGAGTGGCTACACCTTC
TRBD2 | TRBJ2-1 | few | 15 | TRBV5-1 | CASSLDLAVYNEQFF | TGCGCCAGCAGCTTGGACCTAGCGGTTTACAATGAGCAGTTCTTC
. | TRBJ2-7 | few | 15 | TRBV4-1 | CASSQEAVVSGEQYF | TGCGCCAGCAGCCAAGAAGCGGTGGTTTCGGGTGAGCAGTACTTC
. | TRBJ1-1 | . | 12 | TRBV10-3 | CAIRGLRTEAFF | TGTGCCATCAGGGGGCTAAGGACTGAAGCTTTCTTT
TRBD1 | TRBJ1-1 | . | 16 | TRBV15 | CATSRGGQGLNTEAFF | TGTGCCACCAGCAGAGGGGGACAGGGGCTTAACACTGAAGCTTTCTTT
. | TRBJ2-4 | . | 13 | TRBV29-1 | CSVEPGDKNIQYF | TGCAGCGTTGAACCAGGAGATAAAAACATTCAGTACTTC
TRBD1 | TRBJ1-2 | few | 12 | TRBV12-3/TRBV12-4 | CASRRQGNGYTF | TGTGCCAGCAGACGACAGGGTAATGGCTACACCTTC
TRBD1 | TRBJ1-1 | many | 15 | TRBV24-1 | CATSDYTPGGTEAFF | TGTGCCACCAGTGATTACACCCCAGGGGGCACTGAAGCTTTCTTT
. | TRBJ2-2 | . | 15 | TRBV5-6 | CASSDGVKNTGELFF | TGTGCCAGCAGCGATGGGGTTAAGAACACCGGGGAGCTGTTTTTT
. | TRBJ2-2 | . | 15 | TRBV19 | CATVDPGSYTGELFF | TGTGCCACCGTGGACCCGGGCAGTTACACCGGGGAGCTGTTTTTT
. | TRBJ1-2 | . | 13 | TRBV11-2 | CASSFVRDYGYTF | TGTGCCAGCAGCTTTGTGAGGGACTATGGCTACACCTTC
. | TRBJ1-2 | many | 13 | TRBV3-1 | CASSQASQGGYTF | TGTGCCAGCAGCCAAGCCTCACAGGGAGGCTACACCTTC
TRBD1 | TRBJ1-2 | many | 15 | TRBV19 | CASSRSPDRFHGYTF | TGTGCCAGTAGTAGATCCCCGGACAGGTTCCATGGCTACACCTTC
TRBD1 | TRBJ1-3 | few | 18 | TRBV24-1 | CATSDSTPQGRSGNTIYF | TGTGCCACCAGTGATTCGACCCCACAGGGGAGGTCTGGAAACACCATATATTTT
. | TRBJ1-2 | . | 14 | TRBV18 | CASSPKTGPVGYTF | TGTGCCAGCTCACCAAAAACAGGGCCAGTCGGCTACACCTTC